The 10 T cell receptor beta chains below come from one sample, sequenced in a study of metastatic and nonmetastatic thyroid tumors. No treatment of any kind had been given to any patient before thyroid surgery. With MiXCR, TCRdb called clones anew from the PCR reads. The sample has over 70,000 clones, 15% to 20% seen once. Sequenced sample: blood. These receptors all stem from a female donor with papillary thyroid cancer or a benign thyroid nodule (not recorded which). Some clones in this sample may be carry-over from other donors' samples.

This clone was seen more than once but under ten times. The genes are TRBV11-2 and TRBJ2-7; D unclear. V lost 0 bases to trimming and J lost 5 bases, with 11 bases between them. The CDR3 loop spans 14 amino acids. The germline V gene has CDR1 SGHAT and CDR2 FQNNGV. CDR3 nucleotides: TGTGCCAGCAGCTTAGACGGGCCCCTAGACGAGCAGTACTTC. Protein: CASSLDGPLDEQYF.

This clone was picked up many times. This chain uses TRBV5-6 with TRBJ2-2; unclear D gene. V lost 1 base, J lost 8 bases, and 9 bases lay in between. Germline assignment: CDR1 SGHDT and CDR2 YYEEEE. The CDR3 consists of 13 residues. CDR3 coding DNA: TGTGCCAGCAGCTTGTTCGTAACTGGGGAGCTGTTTTTT. Protein product: CASSLFVTGELFF.

The V gene is TRBV2, the J gene TRBJ1-4; D unresolved. There are 12 residues in the CDR3. Trimming took 4 bases from V and 8 from J, leaving 8 bases between them. CDR1 is SNHLY, CDR2 FYNNEI, per germline. The chain's CDR3 is CASSGESEKLFF. The CDR3 DNA is TGTGCCAGCAGTGGGGAGTCGGAAAAACTGTTTTTT.

On this clone: A read error may be the cause here, since a much bigger clone is one base away. The chain is built from TRBV5-4 and TRBJ2-7; no definite D call. Per germline, CDR1 SGHNT and CDR2 YYREEE (reference sequence). There are 13 residues in the CDR3. Trimming shortened V by 2 bases and J by 4 bases, and 10 bases separated the two germline ends. CDR3 DNA sequence: TGTGCCAGCAGCTTTGAAGATGGTTACGAGCAGTACTTC. Translation gives CASSFEDGYEQYF. Full variable domain (missing parts from reference TRBV5-4 and TRBJ2-7): ETGVTQSPTHLIKTRGQQVTLRCSSQSGHNTVSWYQQALGQGPQFIFQYYREEENGRGNFPPRFSGLQFPNYSSELNVNALELDDSALYLCASSFEDGYEQYFGPGTRLTVT.

This clone showed up many times. This chain joins TRBV2 and TRBJ1-4, with 11 bases that match TRBD1. V was clipped by 6 bases and J by 0 bases; unmatched bases: 6. Looked up from germline, CDR1 is SNHLY and CDR2 is FYNNEI. CDR3 length equals 17 residues. The CDR3 sequence is CASRDLGQGATNEKLFF. The CDR3 coding sequence is TGTGCCAGCAGGGACCTGGGACAGGGGGCAACTAATGAAAAACTGTTTTTT.

This clone was found many times. This chain joins TRBV24-1 and TRBJ2-7; 9 bases match TRBD1. The CDR3 length is 16 residues. The germline V gene has CDR1 KGHDR and CDR2 SFDVKD. After removal of 5 bases from V and 0 bases from J, the junction contained 7 bases not matched to a gene. The DNA for the CDR3 is TGTGCCACCAGTGGGACCGGGACAGGGAGCTCCTACGAGCAGTACTTC. Translating it yields CATSGTGTGSSYEQYF.

This clone was detected ten times or more. This chain uses TRBV5-4 with TRBJ2-7, with 7 bases identical to TRBD1. Trimming removed 4 bases from V and 0 bases from J; junction bases left unmatched: 7. The germline gives CDR1 SGHNT, CDR2 YYREEE (reference sequence). This CDR3 is built from 15 residues. The CDR3 loop reads CASSIDRASSYEQYF. CDR3 nucleotide sequence: TGTGCCAGCAGCATAGACAGGGCGAGCTCCTACGAGCAGTACTTC.

This clone was recorded at least ten times. The rearrangement uses TRBV25-1 and TRBJ2-7; D not certain. The CDR3 is 11 residues long. V lost 2 bases to trimming and J lost 4 bases, with 3 bases between them. Germline V gene sequence: CDR1 MGHDK, CDR2 SYGVNS. CDR3: CASSEGYEQYF. CDR3 in DNA: TGTGCCAGCAGTGAAGGGTACGAGCAGTACTTC.

This clone was found many times. At the DNA level, this CDR3 is encoded by other sequences in the same sample as well. The chain uses TRBV20-1 and TRBJ2-2; TRBD2 matches 10 bases. V lost 2 bases and J lost 3; bases outside the gene matches: 0. From germline, CDR1 is DFQATT and CDR2 SNEGSKA (reference sequence). This CDR3 comprises 14 residues. The chain's CDR3 is CSARLAGDTGELFF. DNA of the CDR3: TGCAGTGCTAGACTAGCGGGGGACACCGGGGAGCTGTTTTTT.

This clone was seen a few times. The rearrangement uses TRBV20-1 and TRBJ2-5; 8 positions match TRBD2. This CDR3 is built from 12 residues. CDR1 DFQATT and CDR2 SNEGSKA come from the germline V gene (reference sequence). Trimming took 5 bases from V and 4 from J; bases not matched to a gene: 3. The CDR3 nucleotides read TGCAGTGCTGCCGGGACTAGAGAGACCCAGTACTTC. Translated: CSAAGTRETQYF.